This T cell receptor beta chain emerged from a study of T cell repertoires in cytomegalovirus infection (dated by TCRdb to between 2018 and 2021). Some background on the complete study: The HLA type of each donor mattered for the analysis, because public TCR beta signatures pointed to carriage of CMV infection along with the matching HLA type. The full study reports these points: The ex vivo response was dominated by HLA-C-restricted CMV-specific TCR beta clonotypes, and the single most frequent clonotype in two of eight donors was supplied by these HLA-C-restricted clonotypes. In both this cohort and an independent cohort of some 350 donors, the cumulative frequency of public TCR beta family members distinguished carriers of CMV infection plus the relevant HLA type.

The junction carries 14 bases between V and J, which are trimmed by 1 base and 3 bases respectively. The CDR3 covers 16 residues, taking in both the cysteine and the phenylalanine. Only CDR3 DNA remains: 48 bases, in frame from the first base. The germline V gene supplies CDR1 SGHTA and CDR2 FQGNSA. Many counts were recorded for this clonotype. Its antigen is not yet known. Per-base quality was not reported, and no clone a single base away is much larger than it. Instrument on record: Illumina HiSeq 1500. TCRdb passed the public sequencing reads through fastp at Q25 and MiXCR, retaining productive beta sequences. A single entry per CDR3 protein holds the most common genes and DNA from its merged rows. The sample yields tens of thousands of distinct CDR3 sequences; 4% were counted once. Around 21% of the sample goes to the ten largest clones.

The receptor chain draws on TRBV7-2 and TRBJ2-3, and the D gene may be TRBD1, 5 bases matching. The receptor comes from a human donor in good health (CMV status not recorded). Some clones in this sample may be carry-over from other donors' samples. Sequencing used PBMCs. The DNA sequence follows: TGTGCCAGCAGCTTAGGTTTGGGGCGTGGTACAGATACGCAGTATTTT. It codes for CASSLGLGRGTDTQYF.